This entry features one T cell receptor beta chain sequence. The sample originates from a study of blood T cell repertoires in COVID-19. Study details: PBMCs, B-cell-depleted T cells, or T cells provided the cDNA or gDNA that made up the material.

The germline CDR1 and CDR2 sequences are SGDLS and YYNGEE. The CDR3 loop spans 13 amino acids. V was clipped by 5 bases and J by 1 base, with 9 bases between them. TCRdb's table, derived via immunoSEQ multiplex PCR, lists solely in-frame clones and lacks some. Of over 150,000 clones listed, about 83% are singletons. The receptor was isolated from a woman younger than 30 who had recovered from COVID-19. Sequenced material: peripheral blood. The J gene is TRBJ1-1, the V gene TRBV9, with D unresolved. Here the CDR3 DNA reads TGTGCCAGCAGACTATCGGAGAACACTGAAGCTTTCTTT. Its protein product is CASRLSENTEAFF. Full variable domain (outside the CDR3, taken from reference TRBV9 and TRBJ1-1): DSGVTQTPKHLITATGQRVTLRCSPRSGDLSVYWYQQSLDQGLQFLIQYYNGEERAKGNILERFSAQQFPDLHSELNLSSLELGDSALYFCASRLSENTEAFFGQGTRLTVV.